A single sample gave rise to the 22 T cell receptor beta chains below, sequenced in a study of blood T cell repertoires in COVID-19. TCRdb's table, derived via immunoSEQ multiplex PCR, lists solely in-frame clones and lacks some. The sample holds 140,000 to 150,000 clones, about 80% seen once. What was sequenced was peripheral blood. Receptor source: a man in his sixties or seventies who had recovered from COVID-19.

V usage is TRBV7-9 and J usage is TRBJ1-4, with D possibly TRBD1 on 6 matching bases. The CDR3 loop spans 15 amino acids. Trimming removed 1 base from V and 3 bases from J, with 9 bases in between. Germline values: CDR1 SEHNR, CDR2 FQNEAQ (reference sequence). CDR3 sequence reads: CASSLDTGPNEKLFF. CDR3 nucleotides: TGTGCCAGCAGCTTAGACACAGGGCCTAATGAAAAACTGTTTTTT. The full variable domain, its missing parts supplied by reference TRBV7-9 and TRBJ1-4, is DTGVSQNPRHKITKRGQNVTFRCDPISEHNRLYWYRQTLGQGPEFLTYFQNEAQLEKSRLLSDRFSAERPKGSFSTLEIQRTEQGDSAMYLCASSLDTGPNEKLFFGSGTQLSVL.

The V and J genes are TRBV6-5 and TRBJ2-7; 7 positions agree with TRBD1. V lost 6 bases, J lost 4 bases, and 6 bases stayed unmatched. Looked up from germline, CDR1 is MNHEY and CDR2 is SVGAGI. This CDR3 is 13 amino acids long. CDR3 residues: CASRPTGSYEQYF. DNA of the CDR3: TGTGCCAGCAGGCCGACAGGGAGTTACGAGCAGTACTTC.

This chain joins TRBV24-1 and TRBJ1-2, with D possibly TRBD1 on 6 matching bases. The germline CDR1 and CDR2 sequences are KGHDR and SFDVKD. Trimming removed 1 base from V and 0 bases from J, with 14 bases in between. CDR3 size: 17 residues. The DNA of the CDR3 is TGTGCCACCAGTGATTTAGGGGACACCGCACCTAACTATGGCTACACCTTC. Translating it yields CATSDLGDTAPNYGYTF.

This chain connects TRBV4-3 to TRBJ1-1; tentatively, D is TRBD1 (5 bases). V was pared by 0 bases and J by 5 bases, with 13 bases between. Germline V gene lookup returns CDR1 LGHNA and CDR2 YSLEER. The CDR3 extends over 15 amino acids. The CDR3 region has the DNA TGCGCCAGCAGCCAAGAAGTAGTCAGGGAAACTGAAGCTTTCTTT. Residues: CASSQEVVRETEAFF.

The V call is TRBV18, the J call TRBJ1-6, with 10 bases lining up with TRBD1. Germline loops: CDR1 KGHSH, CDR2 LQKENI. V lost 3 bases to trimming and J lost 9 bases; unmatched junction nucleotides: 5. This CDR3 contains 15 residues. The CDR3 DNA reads TGTGCCAGCTCACCCGGACAGGGGGTATTTTCACCCCTCCACTTT. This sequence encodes CASSPGQGVFSPLHF.

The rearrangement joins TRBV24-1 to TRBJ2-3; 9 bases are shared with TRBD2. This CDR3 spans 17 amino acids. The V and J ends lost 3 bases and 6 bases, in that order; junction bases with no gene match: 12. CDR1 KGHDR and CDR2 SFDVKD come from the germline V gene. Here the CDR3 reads CATSDNGAGGVLDTQYF. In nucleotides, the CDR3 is TGTGCCACCAGTGATAACGGAGCGGGAGGTGTTCTTGATACGCAGTATTTT.

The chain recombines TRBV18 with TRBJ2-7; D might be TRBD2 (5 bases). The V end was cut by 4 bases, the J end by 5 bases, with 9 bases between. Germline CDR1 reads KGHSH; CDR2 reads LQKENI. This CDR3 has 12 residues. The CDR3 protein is CASSRKGDEQYF. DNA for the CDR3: TGTGCCAGCTCACGGAAGGGAGACGAGCAGTACTTC.

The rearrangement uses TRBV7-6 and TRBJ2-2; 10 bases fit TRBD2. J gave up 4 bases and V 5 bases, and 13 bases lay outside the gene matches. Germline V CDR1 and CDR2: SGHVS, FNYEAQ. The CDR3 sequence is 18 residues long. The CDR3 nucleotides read TGTGCCAGCAGCACTATAGCGGGAGGCGTCGGGGTCACCGGGGAGCTGTTTTTT. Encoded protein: CASSTIAGGVGVTGELFF.

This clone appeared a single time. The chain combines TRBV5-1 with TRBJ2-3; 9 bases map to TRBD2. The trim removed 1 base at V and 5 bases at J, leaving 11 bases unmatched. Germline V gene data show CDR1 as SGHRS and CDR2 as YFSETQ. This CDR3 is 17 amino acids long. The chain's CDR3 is CASSLNWLAGAVDTQYF. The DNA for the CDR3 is TGCGCCAGCAGCTTGAATTGGTTAGCGGGAGCTGTAGATACGCAGTATTTT.

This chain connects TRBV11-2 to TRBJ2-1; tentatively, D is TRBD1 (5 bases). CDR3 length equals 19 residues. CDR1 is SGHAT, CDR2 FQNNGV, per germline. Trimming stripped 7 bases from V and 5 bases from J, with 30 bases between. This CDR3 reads CASILEIIWTSTIHNEQFF. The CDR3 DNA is TGTGCCAGCATTTTAGAAATTATTTGGACATCCACAATACACAATGAGCAGTTCTTC. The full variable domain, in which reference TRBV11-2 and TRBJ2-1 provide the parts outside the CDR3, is EAGVAQSPRYKIIEKRQSVAFWCNPISGHATLYWYQQILGQGPKLLIQFQNNGVVDDSQLPKDRFSAERLKGVDSTLKIQPAKLEDSAVYLCASILEIIWTSTIHNEQFFGPGTRLTVL.

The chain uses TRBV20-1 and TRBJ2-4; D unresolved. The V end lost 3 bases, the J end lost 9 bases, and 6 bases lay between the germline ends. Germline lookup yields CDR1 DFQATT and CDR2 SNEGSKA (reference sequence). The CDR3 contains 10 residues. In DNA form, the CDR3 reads TGCAGTGCTAGTTTCGGCATTCAGTACTTC. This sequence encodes CSASFGIQYF.

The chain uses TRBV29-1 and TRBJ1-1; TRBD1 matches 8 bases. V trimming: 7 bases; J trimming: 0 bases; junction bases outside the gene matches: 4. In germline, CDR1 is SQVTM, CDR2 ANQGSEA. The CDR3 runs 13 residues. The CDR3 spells CSAGQGLNTEAFF. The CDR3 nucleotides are TGCAGCGCCGGACAGGGATTGAACACTGAAGCTTTCTTT.

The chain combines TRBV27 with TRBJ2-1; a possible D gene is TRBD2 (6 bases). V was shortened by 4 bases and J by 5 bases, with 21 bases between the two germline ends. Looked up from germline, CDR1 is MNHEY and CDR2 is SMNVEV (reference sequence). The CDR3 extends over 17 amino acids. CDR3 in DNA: TGTGCCAGCAGTTCCCCGGGGTTTGCGGGGCCAAACAATGAGCAGTTCTTC. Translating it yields CASSSPGFAGPNNEQFF.

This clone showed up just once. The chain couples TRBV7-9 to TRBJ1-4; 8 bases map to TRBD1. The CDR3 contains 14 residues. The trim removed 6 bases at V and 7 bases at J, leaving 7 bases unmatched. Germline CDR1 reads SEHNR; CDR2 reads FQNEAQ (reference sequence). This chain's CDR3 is CASSSRGPSEKLFF. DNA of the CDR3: TGTGCCAGCAGTTCCAGGGGGCCTAGTGAAAAACTGTTTTTT.

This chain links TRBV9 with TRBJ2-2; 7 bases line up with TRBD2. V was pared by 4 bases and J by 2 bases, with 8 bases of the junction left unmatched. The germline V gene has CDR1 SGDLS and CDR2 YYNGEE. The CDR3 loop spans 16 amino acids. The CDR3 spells CASSKTGTTNTGELFF. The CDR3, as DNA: TGTGCCAGCAGCAAAACCGGGACTACTAACACCGGGGAGCTGTTTTTT.

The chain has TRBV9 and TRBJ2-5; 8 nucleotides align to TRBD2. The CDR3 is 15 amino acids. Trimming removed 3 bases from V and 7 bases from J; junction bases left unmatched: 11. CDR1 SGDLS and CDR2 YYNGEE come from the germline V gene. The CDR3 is CASSESSGTSVTQYF. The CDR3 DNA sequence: TGTGCCAGCAGCGAGAGCTCCGGGACTAGTGTGACCCAGTACTTC.

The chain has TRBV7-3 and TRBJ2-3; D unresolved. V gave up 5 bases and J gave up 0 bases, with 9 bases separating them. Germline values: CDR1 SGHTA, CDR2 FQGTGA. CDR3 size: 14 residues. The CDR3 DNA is TGTGCCAGCAGCCCCATGGGCAGCACAGATACGCAGTATTTT. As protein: CASSPMGSTDTQYF.

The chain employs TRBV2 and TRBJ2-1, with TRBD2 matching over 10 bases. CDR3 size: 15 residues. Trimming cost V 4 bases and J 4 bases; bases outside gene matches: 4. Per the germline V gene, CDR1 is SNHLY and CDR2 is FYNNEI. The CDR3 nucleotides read TGTGCCAGCAGTGTAGGGACTAGCGCATACAATGAGCAGTTCTTC. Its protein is CASSVGTSAYNEQFF.

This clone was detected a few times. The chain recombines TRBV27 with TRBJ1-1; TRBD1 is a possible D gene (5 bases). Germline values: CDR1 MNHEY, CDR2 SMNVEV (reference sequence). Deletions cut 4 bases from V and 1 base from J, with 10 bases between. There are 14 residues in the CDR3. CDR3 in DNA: TGTGCCAGCAGTTATGGAACAGGGAACACTGAAGCTTTCTTT. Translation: CASSYGTGNTEAFF.

In nucleotides, the CDR3 is TGTGCCACCAGCAGCGGGAGGGGGTACGAGCAGTACTTC. Its translation is CATSSGRGYEQYF. The rearrangement joins TRBV15 to TRBJ2-7, with 8 bases identical to TRBD2. The CDR3 has 13 amino acids. The V gene end was trimmed by 3 bases and the J gene end by 4 bases; junction bases not matched to a gene: 2. The germline gives CDR1 LNHNV, CDR2 YYDKDF (reference sequence).

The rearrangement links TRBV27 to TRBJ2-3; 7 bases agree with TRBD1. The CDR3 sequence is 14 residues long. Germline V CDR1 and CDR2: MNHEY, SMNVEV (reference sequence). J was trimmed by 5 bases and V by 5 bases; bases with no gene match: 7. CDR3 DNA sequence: TGTGCCAGCAGTCATAGGGGGCCGGTAGATACGCAGTATTTT. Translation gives CASSHRGPVDTQYF.

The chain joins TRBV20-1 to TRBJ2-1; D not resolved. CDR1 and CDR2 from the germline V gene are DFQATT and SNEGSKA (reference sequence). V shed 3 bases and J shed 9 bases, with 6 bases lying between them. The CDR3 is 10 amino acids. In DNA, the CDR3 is TGCAGTGCTAGCGCGCCTGAGCAGTTCTTC. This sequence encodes CSASAPEQFF.